This record looks at one T cell receptor beta chain sequence and its context. Source study methods: Amplification of reference gene primers provided the estimated nucleated cell counts. The method was immunoSEQ multiplex PCR; TCRdb's version includes in-frame clones alone and lacks a portion of them. The V and J calls and clone size are taken from that table; D and trimming were inferred from the DNA. The sample gives 66,000 or so clones, roughly 86% of which show up once; 6.9% is in the top ten. The data were taken from a study of blood T cell repertoires in COVID-19. Whole-study context: Acute and convalescent COVID-19 specimens originated in the United States, Italy and Spain.

The germline CDR1 and CDR2 sequences are SNHLY and FYNNEI. The germline V and J ends were trimmed by 7 bases and 3 bases, with 13 bases remaining between them. The CDR3 has 14 amino acids. The chain combines TRBV2 with TRBJ1-5; D might be TRBD1 (6 bases). The sequencing input was peripheral blood. The TCR was taken from a man aged 50 to 60 with active COVID-19. The CDR3 DNA is TGTGCCAGCAAGGGAGACAGGAACAATCAGCCCCAGCATTTT. Translated, it gives CASKGDRNNQPQHF.